These 2 T cell receptor beta chains came from one sample sequenced in a study of blood T cell repertoires in COVID-19. Assay: immunoSEQ multiplex PCR; the TCRdb copy retains only in-frame clones and omits some. The sample comprises roughly 90,000 clones, 86% of which are singletons, and 20% to 30% rests with the top ten. The sequencing input was peripheral blood. The receptors were sampled from a human donor in a cohort sampled during active COVID-19.

This clone was picked up one time. The J gene is TRBJ1-3, the V gene TRBV27; maybe TRBD1 (6 bases). Germline CDR1 MNHEY, CDR2 SMNVEV (reference sequence). V was clipped by 4 bases and J by 2 bases, with 15 bases between them. This CDR3 is built from 16 residues. CDR3 in DNA: TGTGCCAGCAGTTCCCACCTGGGGGCCACTGGAAACACCATATATTTT. Its protein is CASSSHLGATGNTIYF.

This chain links TRBV21-1 with TRBJ2-7; the table assigns TRBD1, which was not confirmed against the DNA. TRBV21-1 is a listed pseudogene. This CDR3 contains 16 residues. CDR3 nucleotide sequence: TGTGCCAGCAGCAAAGGGGGGGACAGAAGCTCCTACGAGCAGTACTTC. Translating gives CASSKGGDRSSYEQYF.